These 6 T cell receptor beta chains originate from one sample sequenced in a study of shared clonotypes between healthy human individuals. The protocol was immunoSEQ multiplex PCR, while the TCRdb copy is restricted to in-frame clones and leaves out a portion. Among approximately 2.5 million clones listed, roughly 92% were seen once. The sequenced sample consisted of naive CD4+ T cells sorted from blood. The sample's subset: CD45RA+ positively selected. The receptors were sampled from a man aged 18 to 29 in good health.

The CDR3 DNA follows: TGTGCCAGCAGCTTGCGCAGGGGCGGCGGGGAGCTGTTTTTT. This codes for CASSLRRGGGELFF. V and J are TRBV7-2 and TRBJ2-2; TRBD1 might be the D (6 bases). Germline V gene data show CDR1 as SGHTA and CDR2 as FQGNSA. The CDR3 is 14 residues long. V shed 3 bases and J shed 7 bases, with 12 bases lying between them.

The chain is built from TRBV2 and TRBJ2-2; TRBD2 might be the D (5 bases). This CDR3 is built from 13 residues. V was cut by 8 bases and J by 1 base, with 8 bases left in between. In germline, CDR1 is SNHLY, CDR2 FYNNEI. As DNA, the CDR3 is TGTGCCAGCCAGAGGGAGAACACCGGGGAGCTGTTTTTT. As protein: CASQRENTGELFF.

The V call is TRBV19, the J call TRBJ1-5; a weak D match, TRBD1 (5 bases). The V end lost 6 bases, the J end lost 3 bases, and 15 bases lay between the germline ends. Germline-derived CDR1 and CDR2 are LNHDA and SQIVND (reference sequence). CDR3 length equals 15 residues. The CDR3 sequence: CASRTIGVDNQPQHF. In DNA, the CDR3 is TGTGCCAGTAGGACAATAGGGGTTGACAATCAGCCCCAGCATTTT.

The rearrangement uses TRBV6-5 and TRBJ2-3; TRBD1 agrees at 10 bases. The V gene's germline CDR1 is MNHEY and CDR2 SVGAGI. The V and J ends lost 3 bases and 4 bases, in that order; junction bases with no gene match: 4. The CDR3 runs to 15 residues. CDR3 in DNA: TGTGCCAGCAGTTATCCCGGGACAGGGGCAGATACGCAGTATTTT. Translating gives CASSYPGTGADTQYF.

A remark on this clone: Other DNA variants within this sample encode the same CDR3. The rearrangement joins TRBV7-9 to TRBJ2-1; D remains unclear. The CDR3 is 12 residues long. The V end lost 1 base, the J end lost 7 bases, and 5 bases lay between the germline ends. Germline lookup yields CDR1 SEHNR and CDR2 FQNEAQ (reference sequence). CDR3 protein: CASSLEGNEQFF. In nucleotides, the CDR3 is TGTGCCAGCAGCTTAGAAGGGAATGAGCAGTTCTTC.

The V call is TRBV12-1, the J call TRBJ2-5. TRBV12-1 is labeled a pseudogene. The CDR3 spans 14 residues. CDR3 nucleotides: TGTGCCAGCAGCTTTTCGTTGATGTGGGAGACCCAGTACTTC. Amino acid sequence: CASSFSLMWETQYF.